The 20 T cell receptor beta chains in this list originate from one sample, sequenced in a study of metastatic and nonmetastatic thyroid tumors. All patients were treatment-naive before thyroid surgery. Via MiXCR, TCRdb re-called the PCR reads. The table has roughly 57,000 clones, about 20% seen once. The sequenced material came from blood. These receptors came from a female donor with papillary thyroid cancer or a benign thyroid nodule (not recorded which). Some clones in this sample may be carry-over from other donors' samples.

This clone was recorded at least ten times. The chain combines TRBV2 with TRBJ2-3; tentatively, D is TRBD2 (6 bases). The CDR3 sequence is 14 residues long. Trimming left V 4 bases short and J 1 base short, with 9 bases between. The germline V gene has CDR1 SNHLY and CDR2 FYNNEI. In nucleotides, the CDR3 is TGTGCCAGCAGTGTGGCTAGCGGCACAGATACGCAGTATTTT. Amino acid sequence: CASSVASGTDTQYF.

This clone has at least ten counts. The sample holds other DNA sequences that translate to the same CDR3. CDR3 amino acids: CASRPGQKNIQYF. The CDR3 coding sequence is TGTGCCAGTCGCCCGGGACAGAAAAACATTCAGTACTTC. V usage is TRBV19 and J usage is TRBJ2-4, with 7 bases matching TRBD1. V gave up 8 bases and J gave up 4 bases; unmatched junction bases: 5. The CDR3 loop spans 13 amino acids. The germline V gene encodes CDR1 LNHDA and CDR2 SQIVND (reference sequence).

The chain carries TRBV6-1 and TRBJ1-5; D remains unclear. The germline V gene has CDR1 MNHNS and CDR2 SASEGT. Trimming stripped 6 bases from V and 4 bases from J, with 13 bases between. There are 14 residues in the CDR3. The CDR3 DNA reads as TGTGCCAGCAGCCTGCCTTGGTGGAATCAGCCCCAGCATTTT. Translating it yields CASSLPWWNQPQHF.

Ten or more counts support this clone. The gene calls are TRBV4-1 and TRBJ1-1; unclear D gene. The CDR3 is made up of 15 amino acids. Trimming stripped 0 bases from V and 3 bases from J, with 11 bases between. CDR1 MGHRA and CDR2 YSYEKL come from the germline V gene. The DNA for the CDR3 is TGCGCCAGCAGCCAAGATGCTTCGGCGGACACTGAAGCTTTCTTT. This translates into CASSQDASADTEAFF.

This clone has a handful of counts. The chain employs TRBV5-6 and TRBJ2-5, with 7 bases matching TRBD1. The CDR3 loop spans 14 amino acids. Germline CDR1 SGHDT, CDR2 YYEEEE. V lost 3 bases to trimming and J lost 3 bases; unmatched junction nucleotides: 5. CDR3 nucleotide sequence: TGTGCCAGCAGCTGGGCCGGGACAGAAGAGACCCAGTACTTC. This encodes CASSWAGTEETQYF.

The gene calls are TRBV12-3 or TRBV12-4 and TRBJ2-7; TRBD2 might be the D (6 bases). The CDR3 spans 14 residues. Trimming took 5 bases from V and 1 from J, leaving 12 bases between them. The CDR3 here is CASSRDSESYEQYF. The CDR3 DNA reads TGTGCCAGCAGTCGGGACTCCGAATCCTACGAGCAGTACTTC.

This clone was seen many times. The chain has TRBV6-1 and TRBJ2-1; 8 bases are a match to TRBD2. The germline CDR1 and CDR2 sequences are MNHNS and SASEGT. V dropped 5 bases and J dropped 8; count of bases not matched to a gene: 14. The CDR3 contains 16 residues. Here the CDR3 reads CASSLDSFGRADEQFF. CDR3 DNA sequence: TGTGCCAGCAGTCTTGATTCTTTCGGGAGGGCCGATGAGCAGTTCTTC.

Only a few counts were recorded for this clone. V gene TRBV28 combines with J gene TRBJ2-3; TRBD2 matches at 9 bases. With V trimmed by 4 bases and J by 4 bases, 18 bases remained unmatched. CDR3 length: 19 amino acids. Per germline, CDR1 MDHEN and CDR2 SYDVKM. The CDR3 coding sequence is TGTGCCAGCAGTTCGACAGTGGGACTAGCTGGAGTTGGCGCAGATACGCAGTATTTT. Amino acid sequence: CASSSTVGLAGVGADTQYF. Together with reference TRBV28 and TRBJ2-3, the CDR3 gives the full variable domain: DVKVTQSSRYLVKRTGEKVFLECVQDMDHENMFWYRQDPGLGLRLIYFSYDVKMKEKGDIPEGYSVSREKKERFSLILESASTNQTSMYLCASSSTVGLAGVGADTQYFGPGTRLTVL.

This clone has ten or more counts. The chain couples TRBV11-2 to TRBJ1-3; D remains unclear. The CDR3 spans 13 residues. The germline CDR1 and CDR2 sequences are SGHAT and FQNNGV. Deletions cut 3 bases from V and 2 bases from J, with 5 bases between. The DNA for the CDR3 is TGTGCCAGCAGCTTGCCGGCTGGAAACACCATATATTTT. Translated, it gives CASSLPAGNTIYF.

This clone was recorded at least ten times. V usage is TRBV20-1 and J usage is TRBJ1-2; TRBD1 matches 8 bases. Germline CDR1 reads DFQATT; CDR2 reads SNEGSKA (reference sequence). With 5 bases clipped from V and 0 bases from J, the junction kept 8 bases outside the gene matches. The CDR3 runs to 15 residues. CDR3 DNA sequence: TGCAGTGCTGCGCAGGGGGCCGCGGCTAACTATGGCTACACCTTC. Translated: CSAAQGAAANYGYTF.

This clone showed up many times. V is TRBV6-1 and J is TRBJ1-3, with D perhaps matching TRBD1 (6 bases). The length of the CDR3 is 15 residues. Trimming took off 5 bases at V and 0 bases at J, with 11 bases between the two ends. Germline CDR1 is MNHNS and CDR2 is SASEGT. Here the CDR3 DNA reads TGTGCCAGCAGTTTACAGGGAGCCTCTGGAAACACCATATATTTT. Amino acids: CASSLQGASGNTIYF.

The chain is built from TRBV7-8 and TRBJ1-2; TRBD1 might be the D (5 bases). Trimming removed 1 base at V and 6 bases at J, with 15 bases between. This CDR3 contains 15 residues. The germline CDR1 and CDR2 sequences are SGHVS and FQNEAQ. The CDR3 bases are TGTGCCAGCAGCTTAGAGGGATCGTGGGGGAATGGCTACACCTTC. It yields the protein CASSLEGSWGNGYTF.

This clone has a handful of counts. Possible read error: a much larger clone is one base away. The rearrangement joins TRBV2 to TRBJ1-2; D may be TRBD1 (6 bases). Deletions cut 7 bases from V and 8 bases from J, with 11 bases between. The CDR3 spans 11 residues. The V gene's germline CDR1 is SNHLY and CDR2 FYNNEI. The CDR3 protein is CASIRGFGYTF. The CDR3 region has the DNA TGTGCCAGCATTAGGGGGTTCGGCTACACCTTC.

The gene calls are TRBV9 and TRBJ1-6; D perhaps matches TRBD1 (5 bases). V lost 3 bases to trimming and J lost 15 bases, with 13 bases between them. Germline V gene lookup returns CDR1 SGDLS and CDR2 YYNGEE. The CDR3 has 12 residues. The CDR3 region has the DNA TGTGCCAGCAGCGCACTCCGGGGGGACCTCCACTTT. Amino acids: CASSALRGDLHF. Complete variable domain (other parts from reference TRBV9 and TRBJ1-6): DSGVTQTPKHLITATGQRVTLRCSPRSGDLSVYWYQQSLDQGLQFLIQYYNGEERAKGNILERFSAQQFPDLHSELNLSSLELGDSALYFCASSALRGDLHFGNGTRLTVT.

The sample holds many counts of this clone. The J gene is TRBJ1-1, the V gene TRBV10-3; D might be TRBD1 (5 bases). Trimming removed 7 bases from V and 0 bases from J, with 9 bases in between. This CDR3 has 13 residues. Per the germline V gene, CDR1 is ENHRY and CDR2 is SYGVKD. In nucleotides, the CDR3 is TGTGCCATCACGGGACGGTTGAACACTGAAGCTTTCTTT. Translating gives CAITGRLNTEAFF.

V gene TRBV28 combines with J gene TRBJ2-7; 8 bases are shared with TRBD1. The CDR3 covers 15 residues. Per the germline V gene, CDR1 is MDHEN and CDR2 is SYDVKM. Unmatched junction bases numbered 12, after V lost 6 bases and J lost 5 bases. The CDR3 region is CASRNPGRTGNEQYF. The CDR3 coding sequence is TGTGCCAGCAGAAACCCAGGACGGACAGGGAACGAGCAGTACTTC.

This clone has at least ten counts. This chain links TRBV18 with TRBJ2-2; 12 bases are shared with TRBD2. CDR1 and CDR2 from the germline V gene are KGHSH and LQKENI. Trimming at V came to 3 bases and at J to 0 bases, leaving 8 bases not matched to a gene. This CDR3 region has 19 residues. DNA of the CDR3: TGTGCCAGCTCACCCCAACTAGCGGGAGGCCTCTCGAACACCGGGGAGCTGTTTTTT. This codes for CASSPQLAGGLSNTGELFF.

The chain recombines TRBV5-1 with TRBJ2-1; 8 bases agree with TRBD2. V lost 5 bases to trimming and J lost 4 bases; unmatched junction nucleotides: 5. Germline-derived CDR1 and CDR2 are SGHRS and YFSETQ. The CDR3 extends over 14 amino acids. The CDR3 DNA sequence: TGCGCCAGCAGACTAGCGGAGACATACAATGAGCAGTTCTTC. Its translation: CASRLAETYNEQFF.

This clone occurred many times. The chain links TRBV6-1 to TRBJ1-6; no firm D call. The V end was cut by 1 base, the J end by 7 bases, with 8 bases between. The CDR3 covers 14 residues. Per the germline V gene, CDR1 is MNHNS and CDR2 is SASEGT. CDR3 sequence: CASSEGRLNSPLHF. The DNA of the CDR3 is TGTGCCAGCAGTGAAGGTCGTTTGAATTCACCCCTCCACTTT.

This clone was observed many times. The chain links TRBV24-1 to TRBJ2-1, with unresolved D. From germline, CDR1 is KGHDR and CDR2 SFDVKD. There are 12 residues in the CDR3. V lost 2 bases, J lost 8 bases, and 6 bases lay in between. The CDR3 bases are TGTGCCACCAGTGATTGGAAGGATGAGCAGTTCTTC. The encoded protein is CATSDWKDEQFF.